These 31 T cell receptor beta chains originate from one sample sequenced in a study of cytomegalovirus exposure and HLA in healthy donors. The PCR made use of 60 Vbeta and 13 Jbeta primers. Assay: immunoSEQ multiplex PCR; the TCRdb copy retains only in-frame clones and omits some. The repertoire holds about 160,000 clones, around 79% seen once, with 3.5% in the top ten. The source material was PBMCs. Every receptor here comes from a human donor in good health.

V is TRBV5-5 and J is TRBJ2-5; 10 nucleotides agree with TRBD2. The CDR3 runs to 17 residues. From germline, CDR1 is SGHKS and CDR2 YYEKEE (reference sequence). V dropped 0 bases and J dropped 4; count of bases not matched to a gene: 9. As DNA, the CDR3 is TGTGCCAGCAGCTTGGCCCCTAGCGGGAGAATAGGAGAGACCCAGTACTTC. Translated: CASSLAPSGRIGETQYF.

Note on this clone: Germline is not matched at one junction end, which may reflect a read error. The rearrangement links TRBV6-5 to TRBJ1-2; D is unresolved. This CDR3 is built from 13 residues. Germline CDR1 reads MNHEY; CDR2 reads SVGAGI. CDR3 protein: CASSKGLNYGYPF. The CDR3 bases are TGTGCCAGCAGTAAAGGACTAAACTATGGCTACCCCTTC.

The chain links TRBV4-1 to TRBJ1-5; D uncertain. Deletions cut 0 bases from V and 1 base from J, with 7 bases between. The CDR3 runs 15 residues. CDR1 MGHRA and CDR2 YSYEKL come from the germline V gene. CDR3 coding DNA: TGCGCCAGCAGCCAAGATTCCAGGAGCAATCAGCCCCAGCATTTT. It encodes CASSQDSRSNQPQHF.

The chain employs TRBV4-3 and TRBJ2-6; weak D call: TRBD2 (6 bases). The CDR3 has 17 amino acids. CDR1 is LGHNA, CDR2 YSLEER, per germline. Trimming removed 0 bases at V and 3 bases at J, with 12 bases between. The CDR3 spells CASSQDGEVVGANVLTF. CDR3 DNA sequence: TGCGCCAGCAGCCAAGATGGGGAGGTGGTTGGGGCCAACGTCCTGACTTTC.

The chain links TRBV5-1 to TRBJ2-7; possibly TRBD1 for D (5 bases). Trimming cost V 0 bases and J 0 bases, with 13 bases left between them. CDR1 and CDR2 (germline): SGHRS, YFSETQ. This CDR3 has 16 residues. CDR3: CASSLGNIDSSYEQYF. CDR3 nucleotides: TGCGCCAGCAGCTTGGGTAATATCGACAGCTCCTACGAGCAGTACTTC.

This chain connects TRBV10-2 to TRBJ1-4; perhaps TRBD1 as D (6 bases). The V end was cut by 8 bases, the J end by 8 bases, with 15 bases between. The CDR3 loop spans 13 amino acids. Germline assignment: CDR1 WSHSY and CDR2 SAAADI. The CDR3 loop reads CASREDQGEKLFF. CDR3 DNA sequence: TGCGCCAGCCGGGAGGATCAGGGGGAAAAACTGTTTTTT.

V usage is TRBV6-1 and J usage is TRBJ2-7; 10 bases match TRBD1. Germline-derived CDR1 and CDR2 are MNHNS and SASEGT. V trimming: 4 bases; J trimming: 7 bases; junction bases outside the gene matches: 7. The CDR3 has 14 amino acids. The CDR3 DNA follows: TGTGCCAGCAGTGCCGGGACAGGGGAGTTGGAGCAGTACTTC. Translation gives CASSAGTGELEQYF.

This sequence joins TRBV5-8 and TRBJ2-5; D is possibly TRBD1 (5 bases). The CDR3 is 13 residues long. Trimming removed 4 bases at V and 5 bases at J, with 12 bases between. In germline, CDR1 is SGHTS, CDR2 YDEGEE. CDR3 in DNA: TGTGCCAGCAGCGGCAGGGTATCGGAGACCCAGTACTTC. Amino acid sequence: CASSGRVSETQYF.

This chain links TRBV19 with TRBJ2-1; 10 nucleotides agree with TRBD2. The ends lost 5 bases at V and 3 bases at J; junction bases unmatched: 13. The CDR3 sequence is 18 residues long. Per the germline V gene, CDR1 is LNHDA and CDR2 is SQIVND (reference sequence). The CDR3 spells CASSFKREGFGDYNEQFF. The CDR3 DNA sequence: TGTGCCAGTAGTTTTAAGCGGGAGGGGTTCGGCGACTACAATGAGCAGTTCTTC.

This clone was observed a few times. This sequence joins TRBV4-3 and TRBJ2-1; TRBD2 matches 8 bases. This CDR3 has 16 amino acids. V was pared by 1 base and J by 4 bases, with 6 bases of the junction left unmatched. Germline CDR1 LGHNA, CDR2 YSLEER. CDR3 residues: CASSQVVSSGYNEQFF. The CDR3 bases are TGCGCCAGCAGCCAAGTGGTGTCTAGCGGGTACAATGAGCAGTTCTTC.

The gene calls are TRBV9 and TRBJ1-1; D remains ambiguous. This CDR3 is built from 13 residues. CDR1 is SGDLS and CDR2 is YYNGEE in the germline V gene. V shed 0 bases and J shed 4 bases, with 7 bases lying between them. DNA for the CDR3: TGTGCCAGCAGCGTAGACCGGAGCACTGAAGCTTTCTTT. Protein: CASSVDRSTEAFF.

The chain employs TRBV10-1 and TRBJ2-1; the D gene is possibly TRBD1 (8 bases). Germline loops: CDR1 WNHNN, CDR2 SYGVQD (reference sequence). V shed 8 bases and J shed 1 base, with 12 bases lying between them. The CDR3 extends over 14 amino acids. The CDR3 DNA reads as TGCGCCAGCCAGCGGGACAGGTCCTACAATGAGCAGTTCTTC. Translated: CASQRDRSYNEQFF.

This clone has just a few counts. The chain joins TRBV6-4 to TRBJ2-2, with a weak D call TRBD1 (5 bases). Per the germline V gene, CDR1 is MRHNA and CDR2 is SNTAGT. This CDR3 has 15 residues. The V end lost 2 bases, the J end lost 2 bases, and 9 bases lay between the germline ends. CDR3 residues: CASSDGQGNTGELFF. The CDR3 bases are TGTGCCAGCAGTGACGGGCAGGGTAACACCGGGGAGCTGTTTTTT.

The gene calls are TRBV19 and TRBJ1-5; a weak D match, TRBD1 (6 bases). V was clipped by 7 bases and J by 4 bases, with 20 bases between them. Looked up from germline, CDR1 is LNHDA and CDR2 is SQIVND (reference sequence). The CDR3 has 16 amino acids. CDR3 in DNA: TGTGCCAGTACCGAGGGGGGGAGACGTTCGAATCAGCCCCAGCATTTT. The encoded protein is CASTEGGRRSNQPQHF.

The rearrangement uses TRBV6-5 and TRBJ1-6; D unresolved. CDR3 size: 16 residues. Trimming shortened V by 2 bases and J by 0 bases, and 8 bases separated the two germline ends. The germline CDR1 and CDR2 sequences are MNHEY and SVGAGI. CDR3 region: CASSYALGSYNSPLHF. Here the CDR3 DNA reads TGTGCCAGCAGTTACGCACTTGGCTCCTATAATTCACCCCTCCACTTT.

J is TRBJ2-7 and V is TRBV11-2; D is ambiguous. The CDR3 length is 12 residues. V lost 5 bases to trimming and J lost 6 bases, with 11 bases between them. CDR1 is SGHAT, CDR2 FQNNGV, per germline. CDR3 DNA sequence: TGTGCCAGCAGCCCGGCCTTAGCCGAGCAGTACTTC. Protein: CASSPALAEQYF. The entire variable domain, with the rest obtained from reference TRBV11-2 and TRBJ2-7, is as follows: EAGVAQSPRYKIIEKRQSVAFWCNPISGHATLYWYQQILGQGPKLLIQFQNNGVVDDSQLPKDRFSAERLKGVDSTLKIQPAKLEDSAVYLCASSPALAEQYFGPGTRLTVT.

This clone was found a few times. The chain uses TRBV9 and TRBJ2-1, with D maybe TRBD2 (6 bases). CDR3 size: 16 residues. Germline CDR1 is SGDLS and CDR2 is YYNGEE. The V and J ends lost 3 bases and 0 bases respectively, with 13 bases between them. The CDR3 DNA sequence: TGTGCCAGCAGCGACTTAGGCGGGGCCTCCTACAATGAGCAGTTCTTC. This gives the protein CASSDLGGASYNEQFF.

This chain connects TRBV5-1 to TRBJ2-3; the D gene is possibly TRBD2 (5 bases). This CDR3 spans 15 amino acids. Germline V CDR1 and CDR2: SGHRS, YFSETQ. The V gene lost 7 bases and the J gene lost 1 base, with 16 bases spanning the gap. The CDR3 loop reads CASALEEGRTDTQYF. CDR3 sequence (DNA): TGCGCCAGCGCACTAGAGGAAGGGCGCACAGATACGCAGTATTTT.

The CDR3 sequence: CASSQGGWTEAFF. Written as DNA, the CDR3 is TGTGCCAGCAGTCAAGGGGGCTGGACTGAAGCTTTCTTT. This chain joins TRBV27 and TRBJ1-1; 7 bases agree with TRBD1. V lost 5 bases, J lost 5 bases, and 5 bases stayed unmatched. This CDR3 region has 13 residues. CDR1 is MNHEY and CDR2 is SMNVEV in the germline V gene (reference sequence).

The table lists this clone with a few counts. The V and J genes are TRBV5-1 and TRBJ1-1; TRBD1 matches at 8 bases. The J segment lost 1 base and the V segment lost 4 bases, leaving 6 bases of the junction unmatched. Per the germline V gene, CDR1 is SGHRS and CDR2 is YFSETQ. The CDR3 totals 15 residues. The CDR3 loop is CASSPGGTGNTEAFF. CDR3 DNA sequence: TGCGCCAGCAGCCCCGGTGGGACAGGGAACACTGAAGCTTTCTTT.

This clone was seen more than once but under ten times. In DNA form, the CDR3 reads TGTGCCAGTAGTACCGACAGGGGAGGGTTGGTCTATGGCTACACCTTC. Translation gives CASSTDRGGLVYGYTF. The chain joins TRBV19 to TRBJ1-2; the match to TRBD1 covers 8 bases. The CDR3 has 16 amino acids. Germline V gene lookup returns CDR1 LNHDA and CDR2 SQIVND (reference sequence). V gave up 4 bases and J gave up 4 bases; unmatched junction bases: 11. Full variable domain (missing parts from reference TRBV19 and TRBJ1-2): DGGITQSPKYLFRKEGQNVTLSCEQNLNHDAMYWYRQDPGQGLRLIYYSQIVNDFQKGDIAEGYSVSREKKESFPLTVTSAQKNPTAFYLCASSTDRGGLVYGYTFGSGTRLTVV.

CDR3 in amino acids: CASSRGQFYGYTF. Written as DNA, the CDR3 is TGTGCCAGCAGTAGAGGACAGTTCTATGGCTACACCTTC. The chain carries TRBV6-5 and TRBJ1-2; TRBD1 might be the D (6 bases). CDR1 is MNHEY and CDR2 is SVGAGI in the germline V gene. Trimming stripped 5 bases from V and 4 bases from J, with 11 bases between. The CDR3 contains 13 residues.

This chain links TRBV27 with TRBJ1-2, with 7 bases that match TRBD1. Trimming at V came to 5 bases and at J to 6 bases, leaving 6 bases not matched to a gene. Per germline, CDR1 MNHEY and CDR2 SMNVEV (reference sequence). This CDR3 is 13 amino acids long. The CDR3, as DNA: TGTGCCAGCAGTGGGGACAGAAGGGATGGCTACACCTTC. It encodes CASSGDRRDGYTF.

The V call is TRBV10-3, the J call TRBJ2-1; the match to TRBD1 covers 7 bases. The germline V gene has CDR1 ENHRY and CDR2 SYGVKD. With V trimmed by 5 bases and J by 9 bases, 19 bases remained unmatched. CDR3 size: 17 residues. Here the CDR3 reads CAISWGYRDREEAEQFF. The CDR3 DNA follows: TGTGCCATCAGTTGGGGCTATAGGGACAGAGAAGAGGCTGAGCAGTTCTTC.

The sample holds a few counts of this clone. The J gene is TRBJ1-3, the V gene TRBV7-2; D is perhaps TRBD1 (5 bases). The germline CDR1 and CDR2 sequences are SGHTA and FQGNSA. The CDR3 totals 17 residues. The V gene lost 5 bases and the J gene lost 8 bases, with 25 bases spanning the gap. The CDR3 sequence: CASSPPIGGIVRDTIYF. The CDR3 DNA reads TGTGCCAGCAGCCCGCCTATTGGGGGGATCGTCCGAGACACCATATATTTT.

The CDR3 region has the DNA TGTGCCAGCAGTGTCGCTAGAAACATCAATGAAAAACTGTTTTTT. This codes for CASSVARNINEKLFF. J is TRBJ1-4 and V is TRBV6-1; D not resolved. The V end was cut by 4 bases, the J end by 5 bases, with 14 bases between. The CDR3 length is 15 residues. In germline, CDR1 is MNHNS, CDR2 SASEGT.

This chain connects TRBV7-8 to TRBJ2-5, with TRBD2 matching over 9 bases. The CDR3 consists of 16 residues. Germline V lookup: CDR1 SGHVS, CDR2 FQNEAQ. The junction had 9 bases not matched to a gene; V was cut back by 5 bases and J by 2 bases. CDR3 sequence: CASSHLSGSQQETQYF. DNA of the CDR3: TGTGCCAGCAGCCACCTTAGCGGGAGTCAACAAGAGACCCAGTACTTC.

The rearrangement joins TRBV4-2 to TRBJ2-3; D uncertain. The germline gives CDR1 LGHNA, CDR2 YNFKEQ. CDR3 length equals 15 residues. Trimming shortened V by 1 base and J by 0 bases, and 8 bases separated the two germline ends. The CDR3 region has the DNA TGTGCCAGCAGCCAAGTTTCCCCTAGCACAGATACGCAGTATTTT. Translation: CASSQVSPSTDTQYF.

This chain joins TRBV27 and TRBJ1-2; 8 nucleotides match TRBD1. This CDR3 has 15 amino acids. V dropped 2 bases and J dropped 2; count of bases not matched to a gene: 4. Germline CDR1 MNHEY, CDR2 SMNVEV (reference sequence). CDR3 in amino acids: CASSLGQGSNYGYTF. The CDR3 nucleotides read TGTGCCAGCAGTTTAGGACAGGGATCGAACTATGGCTACACCTTC.

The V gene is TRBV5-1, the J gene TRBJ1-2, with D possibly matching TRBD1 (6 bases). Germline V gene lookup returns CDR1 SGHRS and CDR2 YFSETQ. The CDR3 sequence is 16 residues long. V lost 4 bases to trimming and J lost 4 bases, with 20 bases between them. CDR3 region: CASSQTGGRIIYGYTF. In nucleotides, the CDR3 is TGCGCCAGCAGCCAGACAGGTGGCCGGATTATCTATGGCTACACCTTC.

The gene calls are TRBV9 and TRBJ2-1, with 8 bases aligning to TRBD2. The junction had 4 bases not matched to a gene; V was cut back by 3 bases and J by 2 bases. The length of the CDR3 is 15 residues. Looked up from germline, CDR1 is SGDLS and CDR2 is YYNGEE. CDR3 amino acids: CASSAAGGPYNEQFF. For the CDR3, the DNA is TGTGCCAGCAGCGCCGCGGGAGGCCCCTACAATGAGCAGTTCTTC.